What follows describes a single T cell receptor beta chain. This sample is part of a study of blood T cell repertoires in COVID-19. Across the whole study: COVID-19 samples, acute and convalescent, were from the United States, Italy and Spain. PBMCs, B-cell-depleted T cells, or T cells provided the cDNA or gDNA that made up the material.

Original data processing: Using reference gene primer amplification, nucleated cell counts were estimated. Libraries were prepared by immunoSEQ multiplex PCR; TCRdb keeps only in-frame clonotypes and omits some of them. The V and J calls and the clone size are those of that table, but D and trimming were determined from the DNA. The sample has about 65,000 clones, roughly 82% seen once. The source material was peripheral blood. The source of this sequence is a human donor in a cohort sampled during active COVID-19.

CDR3: CASSAFPGAYEQYF. The CDR3 region has the DNA TGTGCCAGCAGCGCGTTCCCAGGGGCCTACGAGCAGTACTTC. The chain links TRBV9 to TRBJ2-7; possibly TRBD1 for D (6 bases). This CDR3 has 14 residues. The V end was cut by 3 bases, the J end by 2 bases, with 12 bases between. Germline-derived CDR1 and CDR2 are SGDLS and YYNGEE.